Given below is one TCR beta chain in context. This clone was recorded a few times. Its antigen specificity is not known. No much larger clonotype is one base removed from it; base qualities were not supplied. The trim is 2 bases for V and 7 bases for J, with a gap of 12 bases between the germline ends. Measured from the cysteine to the phenylalanine, the CDR3 is 15 residues long. The retained sequence is limited to the CDR3, 45 bases, with the frame set at the first base. CDR1 and CDR2, looked up from the germline V gene, are MDHEN and SYDVKM. This specimen belongs to a study of CD8 T cell repertoires and HIV-1 epitope variants (TCRdb year 2020). For the study in its entirety: T cells were stimulated in separate culture wells with each of twenty-five peptides representing autologous and known Gag and Nef epitope variants. Control conditions included a CMV, EBV and flu peptide pool, the Ebola AY9 epitope as negative control, and a no-peptide well. The epitopes tested were three Gag epitope families plus Nef HW9 and YT9. Using the EasySep Human T Cell Enrichment Kit, T cells were enriched and then co-cultured with an equal number of autologous T cell-negative cells acting as antigen-presenting cells. The cultures were grown for about nine days in IMDM with gentamicin, and half of the media was changed on days 3 and 7 with IL-2, IL-7 and IL-15 added. An aliquot of 1M T cells was saved as an uncultured baseline condition, separate from the 75 to 100 T cell cultures. A total of 83 T cell cultures were run, with each culture condition performed in triplicate except for one peptide, which was performed in duplicate. General study outcomes and caveats: About ten antigen-specific TCR beta clonotypes were identified, of which more than five appeared to be cross-reactive for autologous or known escape epitope variants. A few clonotypes recognized the Nef KF9 family and one clonotype recognized the HW9 family, while no responses to the TAALDMSHF plasma variant were seen. The assay could identify only TCR beta chains and pointed to proliferation in response to antigen, not to T cell function or cytokine profile.

Sequencing of TCR beta CDR3 regions was performed at survey depth on the immunoSEQ platform. The QIAamp DNA micro kit was used to extract genomic DNA from every cultured and uncultured CD8+ T cell population. In the paper's pipeline: Samples with fewer than 5,000 productive reads were excluded, which removed about 6% of the roughly 75 HIV peptide-stimulated cultures. A MANAFEST web app trimmed sequences to CDR3 and removed nonproductive sequences, CDR3s under 5 amino acids, and those not starting C or ending F/W. For a clonotype to count as antigen-specific, the clonotype had to expand relative to the no-peptide control in at least 2 of 3 replicates at FDR 0.01, and only within one epitope family. A specific clonotype also had to show a frequency at least fivefold higher than in wells stimulated with peptides from other epitope families. The table was pulled from immuneACCESS by TCRdb, which kept in-frame rearrangements only. Such tables lose some clones; where checked, under half of the loss comes from unresolved V genes, and the rest has no known cause. V and J calls and clone size are copied from that table; D and trimming were computed from the DNA. The sample has tens of thousands of clones on record, roughly 77% of them singletons. The ten largest clones add up to more than 25% of the sample.

The EasySep Human CD8+ T Cell Enrichment Kit was used on day 10 to isolate CD8+ T cells from every culture. This TCR was sampled from a male donor with HIV. Material for sequencing was uncultured baseline CD8+ T cells from peripheral blood mononuclear cells (PBMCs). This chain is built from TRBV28 and TRBJ1-6; a weak D assignment points to TRBD1 (5 bases agree). This receptor has the CDR3 CASSLKAGNNSPLHF. The bases are TGTGCCAGCAGTTTAAAGGCAGGGAACAATTCACCCCTCCACTTT.